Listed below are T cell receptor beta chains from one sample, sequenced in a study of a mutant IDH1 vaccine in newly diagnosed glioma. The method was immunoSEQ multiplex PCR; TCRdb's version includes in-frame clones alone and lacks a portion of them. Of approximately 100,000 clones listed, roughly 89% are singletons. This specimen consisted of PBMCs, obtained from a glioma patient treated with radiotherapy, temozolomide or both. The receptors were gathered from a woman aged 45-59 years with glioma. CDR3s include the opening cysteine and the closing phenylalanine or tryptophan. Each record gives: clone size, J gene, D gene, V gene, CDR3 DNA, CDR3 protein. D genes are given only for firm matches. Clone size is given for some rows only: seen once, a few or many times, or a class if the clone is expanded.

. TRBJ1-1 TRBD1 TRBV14 TGTGCCAGCAGCCAAGAACGGGACAGGGCATTAAACACTGAAGCTTTCTTT CASSQERDRALNTEAFF
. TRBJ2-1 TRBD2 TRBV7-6 TGTGCCAGCAGCTTAACTAGCGGGATAAATGAGCAGTTCTTC CASSLTSGINEQFF
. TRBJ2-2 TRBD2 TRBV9 TGTGCCAGCAGCGTAGGACTAGCGGGAACGCGCACCGGGGAGCTGTTTTTT CASSVGLAGTRTGELFF
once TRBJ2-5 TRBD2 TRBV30 TGTGCCTTTATGGCGGGAGCGTCAGAGACCCAGTACTTC CAFMAGASETQYF
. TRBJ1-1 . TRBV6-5 TGTGCCAGCAGCCTGAGGATGAACACTGAAGCTTTCTTT CASSLRMNTEAFF
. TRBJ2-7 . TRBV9 TGTGCCAGCAGCCTTCGGGGGTTTGGGAGTTCCTACGAGCAGTACTTC CASSLRGFGSSYEQYF
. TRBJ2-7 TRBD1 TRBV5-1 TGCGCCAGCAGCGTGGGACAGGTTAGCGGCTACGAGCAGTACTTC CASSVGQVSGYEQYF
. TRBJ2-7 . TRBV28 TGTGCCAGCAGTGTCTCTGACAGCTCCTACGAGCAGTACTTC CASSVSDSSYEQYF
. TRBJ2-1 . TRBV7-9 TGTGCCAGCAGCTCCCACTCCCGATTGGGCAATGAGCAGTTCTTC CASSSHSRLGNEQFF
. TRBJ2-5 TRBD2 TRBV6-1 TGTGCCAGCAGTCCAATAGCGGGAGAGCAAGAGACCCAGTACTTC CASSPIAGEQETQYF
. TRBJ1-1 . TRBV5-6 TGTGCCAGCAGCTTCGGGCCTGAAGCTTTCTTT CASSFGPEAFF
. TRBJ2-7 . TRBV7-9 TGTGCCAGCAGCTTTGACAGTACCTACGAGCAGTACTTC CASSFDSTYEQYF
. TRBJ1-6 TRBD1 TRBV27 TGTGCCAGCAGTTTAGGGACAGGGGCATATTCACCCCTCCACTTT CASSLGTGAYSPLHF
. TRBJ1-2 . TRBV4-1 TGCGCCAGCAGCCAATGGCAGGGTGGCAGCGATGGCTACACCTTC CASSQWQGGSDGYTF
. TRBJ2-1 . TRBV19 TGTGCCAGTAGTATCCGGGGGTACGAGCAGTTCTTC CASSIRGYEQFF